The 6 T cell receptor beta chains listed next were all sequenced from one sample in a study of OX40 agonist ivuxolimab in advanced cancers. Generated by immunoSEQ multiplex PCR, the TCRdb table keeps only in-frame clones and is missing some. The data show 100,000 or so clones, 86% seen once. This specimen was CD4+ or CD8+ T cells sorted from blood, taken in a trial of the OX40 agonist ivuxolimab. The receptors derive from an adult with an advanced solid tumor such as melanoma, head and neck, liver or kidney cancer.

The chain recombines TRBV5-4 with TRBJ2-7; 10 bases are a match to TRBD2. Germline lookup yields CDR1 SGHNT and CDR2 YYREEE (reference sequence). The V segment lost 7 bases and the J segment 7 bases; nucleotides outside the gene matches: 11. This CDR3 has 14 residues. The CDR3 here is CASSPPGLANEQYF. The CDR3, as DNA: TGTGCCAGCTCACCACCGGGACTAGCGAATGAGCAGTACTTC.

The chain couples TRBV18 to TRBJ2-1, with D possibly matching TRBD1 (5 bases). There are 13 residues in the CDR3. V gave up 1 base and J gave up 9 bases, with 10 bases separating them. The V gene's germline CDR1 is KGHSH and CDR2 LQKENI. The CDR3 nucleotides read TGTGCCAGCTCACCACGGGGCTTCGGTGAGCAGTTCTTC. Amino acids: CASSPRGFGEQFF.

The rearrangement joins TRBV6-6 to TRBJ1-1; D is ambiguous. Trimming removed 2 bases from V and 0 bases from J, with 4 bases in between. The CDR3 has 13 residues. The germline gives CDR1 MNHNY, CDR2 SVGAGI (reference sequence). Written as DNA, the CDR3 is TGTGCCAGCAGTTACGTCTTGAACACTGAAGCTTTCTTT. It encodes CASSYVLNTEAFF.

DNA of the CDR3: TGTGCCAGCAGTTTATTTGGTTCGTTACAGGGGGCCGGTGGCTACACCTTC. Protein: CASSLFGSLQGAGGYTF. The V and J genes are TRBV27 and TRBJ1-2; 9 bases align to TRBD1. Germline trimming cut 1 base from V and 7 bases from J; bases unmatched to any gene: 13. The CDR3 has 17 amino acids. Germline CDR1 and CDR2: MNHEY and SMNVEV (reference sequence).

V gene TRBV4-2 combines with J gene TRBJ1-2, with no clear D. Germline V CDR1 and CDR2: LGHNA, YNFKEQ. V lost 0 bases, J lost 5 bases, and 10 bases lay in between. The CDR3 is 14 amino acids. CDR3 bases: TGTGCCAGCAGCCAAGAAAGTGGTTCTTATGGCTACACCTTC. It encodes CASSQESGSYGYTF.

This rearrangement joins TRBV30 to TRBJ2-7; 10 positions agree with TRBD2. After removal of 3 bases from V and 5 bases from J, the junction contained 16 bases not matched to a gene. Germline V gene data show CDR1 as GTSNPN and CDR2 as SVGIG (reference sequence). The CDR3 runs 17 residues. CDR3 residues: CAWSRKTASGSGNEQYF. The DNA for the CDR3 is TGTGCCTGGAGCCGCAAAACTGCTAGCGGGAGTGGGAACGAGCAGTACTTC.